The 20 T cell receptor beta chains below come from one sample, sequenced in a study of T-cell reconstitution after alpha-beta-depleted transplantation in children. Unique molecular identifiers featured in how the TCRbeta library was prepared. TCRdb fed the PCR reads into MiXCR, producing one record per CDR3 protein. The sample yields some 260,000 distinct CDR3 sequences, roughly a quarter seen once. This sample comprised PBMCs, mostly from graft donor cells, obtained 360 days after TCRalphabeta/CD19-depleted stem cell transplant. These receptors came from a female patient aged 2 to 10 who had a stem cell transplant for congenital amegakaryocytic thrombocytopenia, so the T cells may come from the graft donor.

The rearrangement uses TRBV4-2 and TRBJ2-7, with 10 bases identical to TRBD2. Trimming removed 4 bases from V and 4 bases from J; junction bases left unmatched: 13. CDR1 LGHNA and CDR2 YNFKEQ come from the germline V gene. This CDR3 contains 17 residues. For the CDR3, the DNA is TGTGCCAGCAGCCCCGCAAATTTAGCGGGGGGTATTTACGAGCAGTACTTC. Amino acid sequence: CASSPANLAGGIYEQYF.

This clonotype occurred many times. The chain employs TRBV29-1 and TRBJ2-1; 10 nucleotides line up with TRBD2. After removal of 8 bases from V and 2 bases from J, the junction contained 6 bases not matched to a gene. The length of the CDR3 is 14 residues. Germline CDR1 SQVTM, CDR2 ANQGSEA. The CDR3 coding sequence is TGCAGCACGGGAGCGGGAGGGGCCTACAATGAGCAGTTCTTC. As protein: CSTGAGGAYNEQFF.

The chain carries TRBV11-2 and TRBJ2-7, with TRBD2 matching over 8 bases. CDR1 is SGHAT and CDR2 is FQNNGV in the germline V gene. This CDR3 has 15 residues. The J segment lost 4 bases and the V segment lost 4 bases, leaving 9 bases of the junction unmatched. The CDR3 DNA is TGTGCCAGCAGCTACCAAGCGGGGGAGGTGTACGAGCAGTACTTC. Translating gives CASSYQAGEVYEQYF.

V usage is TRBV7-3 and J usage is TRBJ2-7; 10 positions agree with TRBD2. With V trimmed by 3 bases and J by 3 bases, 11 bases remained unmatched. CDR1 is SGHTA and CDR2 is FQGTGA in the germline V gene. The length of the CDR3 is 17 residues. The CDR3 region is CASSFKWTASGSYEQYF. CDR3 nucleotides: TGTGCCAGCAGCTTTAAGTGGACGGCTAGCGGGAGCTACGAGCAGTACTTC.

The sample holds a few counts of this clonotype. V and J are TRBV20-1 and TRBJ2-2; TRBD1 agrees at 7 bases. The CDR3 has 16 amino acids. The junction had 7 bases not matched to a gene; V was cut back by 0 bases and J by 3 bases. Germline CDR1 reads DFQATT; CDR2 reads SNEGSKA (reference sequence). The CDR3 nucleotides read TGCAGTGCTAGAGAAAACAGGGGCCTGTACACCGGGGAGCTGTTTTTT. Translated: CSARENRGLYTGELFF.

The table lists this clonotype with a few counts. The chain joins TRBV12-3 or TRBV12-4 to TRBJ2-7; 7 bases map to TRBD1. Losses at the gene ends were 3 bases for V and 2 bases for J; bases not matched to a gene: 7. This CDR3 has 15 residues. CDR3 sequence reads: CASSFETGKAYEQYF. CDR3 nucleotide sequence: TGTGCCAGCAGTTTTGAGACAGGGAAAGCCTACGAGCAGTACTTC.

The chain joins TRBV7-3 to TRBJ2-3; 9 nucleotides align to TRBD2. V dropped 5 bases and J dropped 3; count of bases not matched to a gene: 9. The V gene's germline CDR1 is SGHTA and CDR2 FQGTGA. The CDR3 runs 16 residues. DNA for the CDR3: TGTGCCAGCAGCCGAGTGGCGGGAGGGGGGACAGATACGCAGTATTTT. Translating it yields CASSRVAGGGTDTQYF. Variable domain in full (rest from reference TRBV7-3 and TRBJ2-3): GAGVSQTPSNKVTEKGKYVELRCDPISGHTALYWYRQSLGQGPEFLIYFQGTGAADDSGLPNDRFFAVRPEGSVSTLKIQRTERGDSAVYLCASSRVAGGGTDTQYFGPGTRLTVL.

The DNA of the CDR3 is TGCAGCGGGGGACAGGCAATGAACACTGAAGCTTTCTTT. It encodes CSGGQAMNTEAFF. This sequence joins TRBV29-1 and TRBJ1-1, with 8 bases matching TRBD1. The CDR3 contains 13 residues. Looked up from germline, CDR1 is SQVTM and CDR2 is ANQGSEA. Trimming took 7 bases from V and 0 from J; bases not matched to a gene: 4.

This clonotype was recorded a few times. CDR3 DNA sequence: TGTGCCAGCAGCCCCGGGACAGGGGTGAACACCGGGGAGCTGTTTTTT. Amino acid sequence: CASSPGTGVNTGELFF. The chain combines TRBV11-1 with TRBJ2-2; 10 bases match TRBD1. Losses at the gene ends were 5 bases for V and 1 base for J; bases not matched to a gene: 4. This CDR3 is 16 amino acids long. Germline CDR1 reads SGHAT; CDR2 reads FQDESV (reference sequence).

This chain uses TRBV4-1 with TRBJ2-7; D may be TRBD2 (6 bases). V lost 1 base, J lost 4 bases, and 14 bases lay in between. The CDR3 is 15 residues long. The germline V gene has CDR1 MGHRA and CDR2 YSYEKL. CDR3 DNA sequence: TGCGCCAGCAGCCAAGGTCCGGGGGAACTGTACGAGCAGTACTTC. It encodes CASSQGPGELYEQYF.

This clonotype was observed a handful of times. The gene calls are TRBV4-1 and TRBJ1-6; 7 bases are a match to TRBD1. Germline loops: CDR1 MGHRA, CDR2 YSYEKL. The V segment lost 0 bases and the J segment 5 bases; nucleotides outside the gene matches: 16. The CDR3 length is 20 residues. DNA for the CDR3: TGCGCCAGCAGCCAAGAACCGGGGCGGTTGAGGGGGCCGGATAATTCACCCCTCCACTTT. It encodes CASSQEPGRLRGPDNSPLHF.

This clonotype occurred many times. This chain uses TRBV7-2 with TRBJ2-1; the D gene is possibly TRBD1 (5 bases). With 5 bases removed from V and 0 bases from J, the gap between germline ends came to 11 bases. Germline V gene data show CDR1 as SGHTA and CDR2 as FQGNSA. This CDR3 is 15 amino acids long. CDR3 region: CASSQGGNSYNEQFF. CDR3 coding DNA: TGTGCCAGCAGCCAGGGCGGCAACTCCTACAATGAGCAGTTCTTC.

A few counts support this clonotype. The V gene is TRBV13, the J gene TRBJ2-1; the match to TRBD2 covers 14 bases. The ends lost 3 bases at V and 8 bases at J; junction bases unmatched: 6. Germline-derived CDR1 and CDR2 are PRHDT and FYEKMQ (reference sequence). This CDR3 is built from 16 residues. The CDR3 is CASSFGLAGGGDEQFF. The CDR3 DNA sequence: TGTGCCAGCAGCTTTGGACTAGCGGGAGGCGGCGATGAGCAGTTCTTC.

The chain carries TRBV20-1 and TRBJ1-1, with 7 bases lining up with TRBD1. Per the germline V gene, CDR1 is DFQATT and CDR2 is SNEGSKA (reference sequence). This CDR3 has 13 residues. With 5 bases clipped from V and 2 bases from J, the junction kept 5 bases outside the gene matches. CDR3 amino acids: CSAAGTANTEAFF. CDR3 DNA: TGCAGTGCTGCAGGGACAGCAAACACTGAAGCTTTCTTT.

This clonotype was detected once. J is TRBJ1-4 and V is TRBV30; D ambiguous. This CDR3 spans 14 amino acids. V lost 0 bases and J lost 4, with 9 bases in between. Germline values: CDR1 GTSNPN, CDR2 SVGIG (reference sequence). The CDR3 sequence: CAWSVGGFNEKLFF. The CDR3 region has the DNA TGTGCCTGGAGTGTAGGCGGTTTTAATGAAAAACTGTTTTTT.

Ten or more counts support this clonotype. The chain is built from TRBV29-1 and TRBJ2-5, with D tentatively TRBD2 (5 bases). Germline lookup yields CDR1 SQVTM and CDR2 ANQGSEA. The CDR3 runs 12 residues. V lost 4 bases and J 5 bases, leaving 11 bases between the germline ends. As DNA, the CDR3 is TGCAGCGTTGGGGTCAGGAGGGAGACCCAGTACTTC. It translates to CSVGVRRETQYF.

The chain combines TRBV14 with TRBJ1-5; possible D gene TRBD1, 6 bases. Deletions cut 4 bases from V and 4 bases from J, with 8 bases between. The CDR3 totals 13 residues. CDR1 is SGHDN, CDR2 FVKESK, per germline. The CDR3 sequence is CASSRGGNQPQHF. The CDR3 nucleotides read TGTGCCAGCAGCCGAGGGGGGAATCAGCCCCAGCATTTT.

CDR3 bases: TGCGCCAGCAGCTTTGAGCGGGGGCAAGAGACCCAGTACTTC. It translates to CASSFERGQETQYF. The chain carries TRBV5-1 and TRBJ2-5; the match to TRBD2 covers 8 bases. V gave up 2 bases and J gave up 2 bases; unmatched junction bases: 2. The CDR3 is made up of 14 amino acids. Germline values: CDR1 SGHRS, CDR2 YFSETQ.

V and J are TRBV10-2 and TRBJ2-1; 11 bases are a match to TRBD2. Unmatched junction bases numbered 5, after V lost 3 bases and J lost 7 bases. CDR3 length equals 15 residues. Germline CDR1 reads WSHSY; CDR2 reads SAAADI. The CDR3 loop is CASSDGSGGVNEQFF. CDR3 bases: TGCGCCAGCAGTGACGGTAGCGGGGGGGTTAATGAGCAGTTCTTC.

The chain combines TRBV7-2 with TRBJ2-3; possibly TRBD1 or TRBD2 for D (5 bases each). Per germline, CDR1 SGHTA and CDR2 FQGNSA. The CDR3 contains 16 residues. V lost 0 bases and J 6 bases, leaving 16 bases between the germline ends. CDR3 nucleotide sequence: TGTGCCAGCAGCTTAGCTGGGACCCAAATATTGGATACGCAGTATTTT. Its translation: CASSLAGTQILDTQYF.